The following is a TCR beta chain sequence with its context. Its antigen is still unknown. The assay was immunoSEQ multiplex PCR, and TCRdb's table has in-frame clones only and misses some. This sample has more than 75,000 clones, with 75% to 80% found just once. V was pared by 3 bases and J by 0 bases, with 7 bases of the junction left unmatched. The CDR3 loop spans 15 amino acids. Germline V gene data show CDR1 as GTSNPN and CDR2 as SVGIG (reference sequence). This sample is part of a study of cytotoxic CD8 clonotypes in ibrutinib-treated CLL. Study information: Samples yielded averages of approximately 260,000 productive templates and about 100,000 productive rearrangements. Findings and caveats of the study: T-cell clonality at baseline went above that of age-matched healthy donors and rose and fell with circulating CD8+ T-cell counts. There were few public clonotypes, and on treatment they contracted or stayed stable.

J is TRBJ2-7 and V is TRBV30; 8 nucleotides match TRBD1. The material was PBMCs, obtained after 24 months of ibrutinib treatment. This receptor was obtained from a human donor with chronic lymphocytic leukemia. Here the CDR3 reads CAWRVNRGNSYEQYF. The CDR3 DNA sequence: TGTGCCTGGAGGGTAAACAGGGGGAACTCCTACGAGCAGTACTTC.